This T cell receptor (beta chain) was identified in a study of blood T cell repertoires in COVID-19. On the study more broadly: COVID-19 samples from acute and convalescent phases originated in the United States, Italy and Spain. PBMCs, B-cell-depleted T cells, or T cells were the source of the cDNA or gDNA that made up the material.

There are 13 residues in the CDR3. V was clipped by 1 base and J by 4 bases, with 5 bases between them. Germline lookup yields CDR1 LGHNA and CDR2 YNFKEQ. Assignment of participants to cohorts was predicated upon participant-reported clinical history. Per the study methods: Using reference gene primer amplification, nucleated cell counts were estimated. Method: immunoSEQ multiplex PCR; TCRdb's copy keeps in-frame clones and lacks some. Clone size and the V and J calls come from that table; the DNA yielded D and trimming. Of approximately 490,000 clones in the sample, about 85% were seen once. Sequencing was carried out using PBMCs or T cells enriched from blood (not recorded which). The chain couples TRBV4-2 to TRBJ1-5; D is unresolved. The receptor was derived from a woman aged 60-70 years who had recovered from COVID-19. The chain's CDR3 is CASSQGGNQPQHF. Here the CDR3 DNA reads TGTGCCAGCAGCCAAGGAGGGAATCAGCCCCAGCATTTT.